This entry lists 23 T cell receptor beta chains sequenced from one sample in a study of blood T cell repertoires in COVID-19. Sequencing was performed with immunoSEQ multiplex PCR; in TCRdb, only in-frame clones are kept and a portion is missing. The table includes under 200,000 clones, about 83% detected once. Material for sequencing was peripheral blood. These TCRs come from a human donor in a cohort sampled during active COVID-19.

V and J are TRBV7-2 and TRBJ1-2; no clear D. V dropped 1 base and J dropped 8 bases, with 14 bases sitting between them. Germline-derived CDR1 and CDR2 are SGHTA and FQGNSA. CDR3 length: 14 amino acids. CDR3 region: CASSLEGRTGGYTF. CDR3 in DNA: TGTGCCAGCAGCTTAGAGGGCAGGACTGGGGGCTACACCTTC.

The chain recombines TRBV3-1 (or the pseudogene TRBV3-2) with TRBJ1-1; D call uncertain. The CDR3 has 14 residues. In germline, CDR1 is LGHDT, CDR2 YNNKEL (reference sequence). The V and J ends lost 2 bases and 5 bases respectively, with 12 bases between them. The CDR3 is CASSQSRGYTEAFF. As DNA, the CDR3 is TGTGCCAGCAGCCAAAGTCGAGGGTATACTGAAGCTTTCTTT.

This sequence joins TRBV6-6 and TRBJ2-5; possible D gene TRBD2, 8 bases. The V and J ends lost 2 bases and 5 bases respectively, with 15 bases between them. Germline V gene lookup returns CDR1 MNHNY and CDR2 SVGAGI (reference sequence). There are 15 residues in the CDR3. This CDR3 is CASSYGTRGQETQYF. The CDR3 DNA reads TGTGCCAGCAGTTACGGGACTAGGGGGCAGGAGACCCAGTACTTC.

This clone was observed a handful of times. The chain links TRBV27 to TRBJ2-7; the D gene is possibly TRBD1 (6 bases). Germline-derived CDR1 and CDR2 are MNHEY and SMNVEV (reference sequence). This CDR3 has 14 amino acids. Deletions cut 6 bases from V and 5 bases from J, with 17 bases between. CDR3 sequence reads: CASSSGTNVNEQYF. The CDR3 DNA sequence: TGTGCCAGCAGCTCCGGGACAAACGTCAACGAGCAGTACTTC.

The chain has TRBV5-8 and TRBJ1-5; TRBD1 is a possible D gene (6 bases). The V gene lost 2 bases and the J gene lost 0 bases, with 12 bases spanning the gap. The CDR3 length is 16 residues. CDR1 SGHTS and CDR2 YDEGEE come from the germline V gene. CDR3 sequence (DNA): TGTGCCAGCAGCTTTCTCAGGGGCTTTAGCAATCAGCCCCAGCATTTT. Translating it yields CASSFLRGFSNQPQHF. Full variable domain (rest looked up from reference TRBV5-8 and TRBJ1-5): EAGVTQSPTHLIKTRGQQATLRCSPISGHTSVYWYQQALGLGLQFLLWYDEGEERNRGNFPPRFSGRQFPNYSSELNVNALELEDSALYLCASSFLRGFSNQPQHFGDGTRLSIL.

The chain has TRBV7-3 and TRBJ2-3; D remains ambiguous. Trimming removed 0 bases at V and 3 bases at J, with 4 bases between. The CDR3 contains 13 residues. Germline loops: CDR1 SGHTA, CDR2 FQGTGA. CDR3 sequence: CASSLTQTDTQYF. In nucleotides, the CDR3 is TGTGCCAGCAGCTTAACACAGACAGATACGCAGTATTTT.

The V call is TRBV19, the J call TRBJ1-4, with 10 positions matching TRBD1. The V segment lost 7 bases and the J segment 4 bases; nucleotides outside the gene matches: 12. The CDR3 runs 17 residues. Per germline, CDR1 LNHDA and CDR2 SQIVND (reference sequence). The CDR3 here is CASTYRRTGGNNEKLFF. CDR3 DNA sequence: TGTGCCAGTACCTATAGACGGACAGGGGGAAATAATGAAAAACTGTTTTTT.

V is TRBV4-1 and J is TRBJ2-1; TRBD2 agrees at 7 bases. From germline, CDR1 is MGHRA and CDR2 YSYEKL. With V trimmed by 1 base and J by 4 bases, 4 bases remained unmatched. CDR3 length: 15 residues. CDR3 loop: CASSQVSGTYNEQFF. CDR3 sequence (DNA): TGCGCCAGCAGCCAAGTCAGCGGGACTTACAATGAGCAGTTCTTC.

The rearrangement joins TRBV4-3 to TRBJ2-5; weak D call: TRBD2 (5 bases). CDR3 length: 14 residues. CDR1 LGHNA and CDR2 YSLEER come from the germline V gene. The ends were cut back, 1 base at V and 4 bases at J, with 10 bases in the middle. The CDR3 spells CASSQGRAGETQYF. The CDR3, as DNA: TGCGCCAGCAGCCAAGGTCGCGCGGGAGAGACCCAGTACTTC.

The sample holds a few counts of this clone. CDR3 coding DNA: TGTGCCAGCAGCTTGGTAGGGGTACATGAGCAGCCCCAGCATTTT. Encoded protein: CASSLVGVHEQPQHF. This chain joins TRBV5-6 and TRBJ1-5; possibly TRBD1 for D (5 bases). Germline assignment: CDR1 SGHDT and CDR2 YYEEEE. This CDR3 has 15 residues. V lost 0 bases, J lost 7 bases, and 14 bases lay in between.

A single count supports this clone. V is TRBV29-1 and J is TRBJ1-1; D perhaps matches TRBD1 (5 bases). Germline loops: CDR1 SQVTM, CDR2 ANQGSEA. This CDR3 has 13 residues. V shed 6 bases and J shed 2 bases, with 13 bases lying between them. Here the CDR3 DNA reads TGCAGCGTCCGGATGGGGCTTAACACTGAAGCTTTCTTT. As protein: CSVRMGLNTEAFF.

The chain carries TRBV3-1 (or the pseudogene TRBV3-2) and TRBJ1-2; no reliable D call. The CDR3 has 13 residues. V was clipped by 4 bases and J by 3 bases, with 9 bases between them. Germline V lookup: CDR1 LGHDT, CDR2 YNNKEL (reference sequence). The CDR3 nucleotides read TGTGCCAGCAGCCCCAGCGACTACTATGGCTACACCTTC. This sequence encodes CASSPSDYYGYTF.

The chain joins TRBV6-5 to TRBJ2-7; D gene unclear. The germline V gene has CDR1 MNHEY and CDR2 SVGAGI. Trimming left V 0 bases short and J 0 bases short, with 6 bases between. The CDR3 totals 14 residues. For the CDR3, the DNA is TGTGCCAGCAGTTACTCGGCCATCTCCTACGAGCAGTACTTC. Its protein is CASSYSAISYEQYF.

The chain couples TRBV28 to TRBJ1-2; weak D call: TRBD1 (6 bases). The length of the CDR3 is 14 residues. Germline V gene sequence: CDR1 MDHEN, CDR2 SYDVKM. V was pared by 8 bases and J by 4 bases, with 17 bases between. CDR3 bases: TGTGCCAGCGGGGCGGGGGGCGCCGTCTATGGCTACACCTTC. Translation: CASGAGGAVYGYTF.

The chain joins TRBV27 to TRBJ2-7; 7 nucleotides match TRBD2. The germline gives CDR1 MNHEY, CDR2 SMNVEV (reference sequence). The V segment lost 0 bases and the J segment 5 bases; nucleotides outside the gene matches: 10. CDR3 length: 16 residues. The CDR3 DNA follows: TGTGCCAGCAGTTTATCAGTGACACTAGCGAGCCACGAGCAGTACTTC. It yields the protein CASSLSVTLASHEQYF.

This clone has a handful of counts. The chain is built from TRBV2 and TRBJ1-1; 7 bases map to TRBD1. There are 13 residues in the CDR3. Germline trimming cut 4 bases from V and 4 bases from J; bases unmatched to any gene: 3. Germline CDR1 SNHLY, CDR2 FYNNEI. The CDR3 nucleotides are TGTGCCAGCAGTGGGACAGGTCCCACTGAAGCTTTCTTT. It is translated as CASSGTGPTEAFF.

This clone was seen only a few times. V gene TRBV5-1 combines with J gene TRBJ2-2; 8 bases line up with TRBD2. V lost 6 bases and J lost 1; bases outside the gene matches: 8. Germline CDR1 SGHRS, CDR2 YFSETQ. This CDR3 is 16 amino acids long. This CDR3 is CASIGGGSGNTGELFF. The CDR3 nucleotides read TGCGCCAGCATCGGCGGGGGGTCAGGGAACACCGGGGAGCTGTTTTTT. The full variable domain, completed using reference TRBV5-1 and TRBJ2-2, is KAGVTQTPRYLIKTRGQQVTLSCSPISGHRSVSWYQQTPGQGLQFLFEYFSETQRNKGNFPGRFSGRQFSNSRSEMNVSTLELGDSALYLCASIGGGSGNTGELFFGEGSRLTVL.

V gene TRBV5-1 combines with J gene TRBJ2-5; TRBD1 is a possible D gene (7 bases). CDR3 length equals 14 residues. Trimming cost V 4 bases and J 5 bases, with 15 bases left between them. The germline gives CDR1 SGHRS, CDR2 YFSETQ. CDR3 in DNA: TGCGCCAGCAGCCCCGCCAGGGGGGATGAGACCCAGTACTTC. Its protein product is CASSPARGDETQYF.

The chain recombines TRBV7-2 with TRBJ2-1; 12 bases are a match to TRBD2. CDR1 and CDR2 (germline): SGHTA, FQGNSA. Trimming cost V 5 bases and J 10 bases; bases outside gene matches: 12. CDR3 length: 16 residues. The CDR3 spells CASSAGLAGSLWEQFF. The CDR3 DNA reads TGTGCCAGCAGCGCCGGACTAGCGGGATCCCTGTGGGAGCAGTTCTTC.

The CDR3 DNA is TGTGCCAGCAGCTTGGACAGCTATAATTCACCCCTCCACTTT. It is translated as CASSLDSYNSPLHF. This rearrangement joins TRBV7-2 to TRBJ1-6, with D possibly TRBD1 on 6 matching bases. Germline V gene lookup returns CDR1 SGHTA and CDR2 FQGNSA. This CDR3 spans 14 amino acids. V was cut by 3 bases and J by 3 bases, with 6 bases left in between.

The chain joins TRBV3-1 (or the pseudogene TRBV3-2) to TRBJ1-1, with unresolved D. The CDR3 has 12 residues. V lost 1 base and J lost 11, with 11 bases in between. In germline, CDR1 is LGHDT, CDR2 YNNKEL (reference sequence). The CDR3 is CASSQARGEAFF. DNA of the CDR3: TGTGCCAGCAGCCAAGCCCGGGGTGAGGCTTTCTTT.

The genes are TRBV9 and TRBJ2-7; 12 nucleotides align to TRBD2. Germline-derived CDR1 and CDR2 are SGDLS and YYNGEE. This CDR3 spans 17 amino acids. Trimming at V came to 3 bases and at J to 4 bases, leaving 11 bases not matched to a gene. The CDR3 loop reads CASSASPSGGARYEQYF. In nucleotides, the CDR3 is TGTGCCAGCAGCGCGAGCCCTAGCGGGGGGGCTCGGTACGAGCAGTACTTC.

The CDR3, as DNA: TGTGCCAGCAGTTCCTACAGAGCAACATTGAACACTGAAGCTTTCTTT. This encodes CASSSYRATLNTEAFF. The chain joins TRBV6-5 to TRBJ1-1; D is unresolved. The CDR3 loop spans 16 amino acids. From germline, CDR1 is MNHEY and CDR2 SVGAGI. V was shortened by 4 bases and J by 0 bases, with 15 bases between the two germline ends.